This T cell receptor (beta chain) originates from a study of cytomegalovirus exposure and HLA in healthy donors (dated by TCRdb to about 2017). Describing the broader study: The roughly 700 repertoires of the first cohort and the 95 to 150 validation repertoires were produced on the same platform, according to a later analysis. The study aimed to test whether cataloging public T cell receptors could reveal signatures of past pathogen exposure. Along with the roughly 670-subject first cohort, a separate validation cohort of about 110 different subjects was used. High-throughput TCR immunosequencing, statistical association of individual TCRs with disease status, and machine learning were combined to predict cytomegalovirus infection status.

The method was the immunoSEQ multiplex PCR assay. The study's own analysis went as follows. A statistical classification framework was built for diagnosing cytomegalovirus status from the catalog of TCR beta chain sequences. TCRdb's version of the immuneACCESS table is confined to in-frame rearrangements and falls short of the full clone set. An unresolved V gene accounts for under half of the shortfall where checked; the remainder is of unknown origin. V and J calls and clone size are copied from that table; D and trimming were computed from the DNA. The sample profile shows over 110,000 clones; approximately 84% of them were found once. Together, the top ten hold under 1.5% of the sample. The donors belonged to the validation cohort of under 150 subjects, which was separate from the approximately 700-subject first cohort. Here V drops 9 bases and J drops 4 bases, and the junction holds 9 bases not matched to any gene. The CDR3 measures 14 amino acids from cysteine to phenylalanine. Kept here is only the CDR3 DNA, which spans 42 bases and is read in frame from base 1. According to the germline V gene, CDR1 reads KGHSH and CDR2 reads LQKENI.

Worth noting for this clone: Its target antigen remains unknown. No qualities accompany the bases; no much larger clone lies one base away.

Study-wide findings and limitations: Of the cluster scores, roughly 93% were above 0 in a later analysis, which found that TCRs clustered in the first cohort also tended to co-occur in the 120 validation repertoires. In both the original and validation cohorts, the classifier was reported to diagnose cytomegalovirus status with high specificity and sensitivity. Across donors, most TCR sequences were observed very rarely, whereas some public TCRs were present in many individuals. In vitro tests confirmed that three of the cytomegalovirus-associated TCR beta chains recognize cytomegalovirus antigens. It was suggested by the authors that the approach could potentially be generalized to other disease states and immunological phenotypes. A total of around 150 TCR beta chains were listed by the study as associated with cytomegalovirus. All 110 or so repertoires were used to score co-occurrence in the validation cohort in a later analysis, because that analysis had no HLA typing for the cohort.

This chain joins TRBV18 to TRBJ2-7; 10 nucleotides in the junction match TRBD1. The specimen sequenced was PBMCs. This clonotype was sampled from a woman aged 25 to 39 in good health and CMV-seronegative. CDR3 protein: CASANGQGVYEQYF. In nucleotides, the sequence is TGTGCCAGTGCCAATGGACAGGGGGTTTACGAGCAGTACTTC. Supplemented by the reference TRBV18 and TRBJ2-7 proteins around the CDR3, the complete variable domain is NAGVMQNPRHLVRRRGQEARLRCSPMKGHSHVYWYRQLPEEGLKFMVYLQKENIIDESGMPKERFSAEFPKEGPSILRIQQVVRGDSAAYFCASANGQGVYEQYFGPGTRLTVT.